This T cell receptor (beta chain) was sequenced during a study of graft-versus-host responses after intestinal transplantation. Looking at the study overall: Recipients across the board were started on anti-thymocyte globulin induction, then kept on tacrolimus and steroids for about three years.

This clone is a singleton in its sample. Its antigen is currently unknown. Study-level points and caveats: Some GvH clones appeared in ileal mucosa or blood before recipient bone marrow. Allograft clonal ratios (graft-versus-host to host-versus-graft) were high in patients who had graft-donor T cell macrochimerism.

Repertoires were generated with immunoSEQ multiplex PCR, while TCRdb's copy carries only in-frame clones and drops some. The sample lists 84,000 or so clones, around 90% occurring once. The receptor's source is a human donor who received an intestinal transplant. The sample in question was unstimulated CD4+ T cells sorted from spleen or lymph node cells, obtained before intestinal transplant.

CDR3 loop: CASSQGTGNTEAFF. The CDR3 DNA is TGTGCCAGCAGCCAGGGAACAGGGAACACTGAAGCTTTCTTT. This chain links TRBV6-6 with TRBJ1-1; TRBD1 might be the D (5 bases). Deletions cut 6 bases from V and 1 base from J, with 12 bases between. This CDR3 comprises 14 residues. Per germline, CDR1 MNHNY and CDR2 SVGAGI (reference sequence).